This T cell receptor beta chain was captured by sequencing in a study of neurological immune-mediated disorders. Broader study findings: The study found the most TCR clonal expansion in HTLV-1-associated myelopathy and the least in multiple sclerosis, below healthy controls.

TCRdb processed the 5' RACE reads anew with MiXCR; each CDR3 protein has one entry. The sample has approximately 82,000 distinct CDR3 sequences, approximately 13% seen once. Noted time point: longitudinal time-point 2. The unsorted libraries were made from 2 million PBMCs kept at -80 C. This clonotype was found many times. The antigen is not known. Germline V gene data show CDR1 as SGHRS and CDR2 as YFSETQ. The trim removed 4 bases at V and 5 bases at J, leaving 3 bases unmatched. There are 12 residues in the CDR3. The receptor was isolated from a female donor with HTLV-1-associated myelopathy (HAM/TSP). The material sequenced was PBMCs. The chain is built from TRBV5-1 and TRBJ2-7; the match to TRBD1 covers 7 bases. The CDR3 sequence: CASSKQGHEQYF. The CDR3 DNA is TGCGCCAGCAGCAAACAGGGGCACGAGCAGTACTTC.